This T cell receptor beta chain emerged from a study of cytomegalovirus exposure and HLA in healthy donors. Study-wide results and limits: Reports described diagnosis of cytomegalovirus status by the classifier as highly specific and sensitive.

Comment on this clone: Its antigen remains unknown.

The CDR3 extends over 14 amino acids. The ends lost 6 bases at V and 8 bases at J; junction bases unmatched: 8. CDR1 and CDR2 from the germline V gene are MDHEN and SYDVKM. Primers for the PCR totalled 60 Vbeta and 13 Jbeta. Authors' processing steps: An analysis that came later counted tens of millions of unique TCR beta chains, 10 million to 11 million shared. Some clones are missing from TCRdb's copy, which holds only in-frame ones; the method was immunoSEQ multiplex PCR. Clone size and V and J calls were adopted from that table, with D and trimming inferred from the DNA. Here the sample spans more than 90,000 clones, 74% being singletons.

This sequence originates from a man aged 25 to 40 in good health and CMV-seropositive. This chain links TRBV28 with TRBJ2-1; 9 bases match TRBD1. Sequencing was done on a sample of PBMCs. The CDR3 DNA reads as TGTGCCAGCAGGAGGGACAGGGTCATAGATGAGCAGTTCTTC. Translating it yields CASRRDRVIDEQFF.